The sequence of this TCR beta chain was determined in a study of cytomegalovirus exposure and HLA in healthy donors. Study results and caveats: Confirmation was obtained in vitro that a few CMV-associated chains are specific for CMV antigens. In a later analysis, TCR beta V- and J-gene trimming was associated with a missense DCLRE1C variant. According to the study, around 160 TCR beta chains were cytomegalovirus-associated.

The study ran its PCR with 60 Vbeta and 13 Jbeta primers. Profiling relied on immunoSEQ multiplex PCR, and the TCRdb table lists in-frame clones only, not all of them. Of roughly 23,000 clones in the sample, roughly 80% are singletons; the top ten hold approximately 7.4%. The CDR3 covers 15 residues. The trim removed 4 bases at V and 3 bases at J, leaving 6 bases unmatched. CDR1 is MGHRA and CDR2 is YSYEKL in the germline V gene. Comments on this clone: Its target is unknown.

This receptor was taken from a man aged 60 to 69 in good health and CMV-seronegative. The chain has TRBV4-1 and TRBJ2-1; 7 positions match TRBD2. Sequencing was done on a sample of PBMCs. In DNA form, the CDR3 reads TGCGCCAGCAGCCCTTACGGACTAGGCTACAATGAGCAGTTCTTC. Translating it yields CASSPYGLGYNEQFF.